This TCR beta chain was identified in a study of T cells in Graves' hyperthyroidism and ophthalmopathy. The study's findings and limits: Patients with ophthalmopathy were separated from those with stable hyperthyroidism by a 13 V-J model.

To note about this clonotype: The antigen is undetermined.

Looked up from germline, CDR1 is LNHDA and CDR2 is SQIVND (reference sequence). The CDR3 consists of 15 residues. Trimming stripped 3 bases from V and 0 bases from J, with 11 bases between. Together with thyroid ultrasound, orbital computed tomography, serum thyroxine and TRAb, clinical symptoms were used for diagnoses. Researchers amplified the TCR beta CDR3 regions from RNA transcripts. First-round RT-PCR with HTBI primers amplified the TCR CDR3 region. A single record per CDR3 protein comes from TCRdb applying MiXCR to the multiplex PCR reads. The data show a few hundred thousand distinct CDR3 sequences, with 25% seen just once and less than 85% held by the top ten.

Sequencing input: blood. The chain combines TRBV19 with TRBJ1-1; D is perhaps TRBD1 (6 bases). The receptor comes from a man aged 50 to 59 with Graves' hyperthyroidism. The CDR3 DNA is TGTGCCAGTAGTATTCCCCAGGGGATGAACACTGAAGCTTTCTTT. The encoded protein is CASSIPQGMNTEAFF.